This is a list of T cell receptor beta chains from one sample in a study of blood T cell repertoires in COVID-19. Profiled with immunoSEQ multiplex PCR; TCRdb holds only in-frame clones, not every one. The data show about 210,000 clones, with about 91% seen just once and more than 4.5% held by the top ten. The sequenced sample consisted of peripheral blood. These receptor sequences come from a woman aged 40 to 55 with acute or convalescent COVID-19. The CDR3 runs from the conserved cysteine through the conserved F or W. Fields, in order: V gene, D gene, J gene, clone size, CDR3 protein, CDR3 DNA. The D gene is left open where the match is weak. Size values are once, few and many counts, or a class for expanded clones, and some rows have none.

>TRBV15|TRBD1|TRBJ1-1|.
CATSTKTGVSEAFF
TGTGCCACCAGCACAAAGACAGGGGTGTCTGAAGCTTTCTTT
>TRBV20-1|TRBD1|TRBJ1-1|.
CSASGQGATEAFF
TGCAGTGCTAGTGGACAGGGGGCCACTGAAGCTTTCTTT
>TRBV12-3/TRBV12-4|.|TRBJ1-1|.
CASSFGGWTEAFF
TGTGCCAGCAGTTTTGGGGGGTGGACTGAAGCTTTCTTT
>TRBV5-1|.|TRBJ1-1|once
CASSLGAGANTEAFF
TGCGCCAGCAGCTTGGGGGCAGGGGCGAACACTGAAGCTTTCTTT
>TRBV6-5|TRBD1|TRBJ1-2|.
CASGRPGTGTYGYTF
TGTGCCAGCGGTCGCCCCGGGACAGGGACATATGGCTACACCTTC
>TRBV9|TRBD1|TRBJ2-3|.
CASSVAGTGSTDTQYF
TGTGCCAGCAGCGTAGCCGGGACAGGGTCCACAGATACGCAGTATTTT
>TRBV3-1/TRBV3-2|TRBD2|TRBJ2-1|.
CASSQEKSSGGAYNEQFF
TGTGCCAGCAGCCAAGAAAAGAGTAGCGGGGGGGCCTACAATGAGCAGTTCTTC
>TRBV3-1/TRBV3-2|.|TRBJ1-1|.
CASSQVTGSEAFF
TGTGCCAGCAGCCAAGTTACGGGGTCTGAAGCTTTCTTT
>TRBV27|.|TRBJ1-2|.
CASSPGDLNYGYTF
TGTGCCAGCAGTCCGGGGGACCTCAACTATGGCTACACCTTC
>TRBV11-2|TRBD1|TRBJ1-1|.
CASSSSGYRGQSEAFF
TGTGCCAGCAGCTCTAGTGGTTACAGGGGGCAAAGTGAAGCTTTCTTT
>TRBV19|TRBD1|TRBJ1-4|.
CASSLTGGTNEKLFF
TGTGCCAGTAGCCTCACAGGGGGCACTAATGAAAAACTGTTTTTT
>TRBV3-1/TRBV3-2|TRBD1|TRBJ1-6|once
CASSQDQGAVSPLHF
TGTGCCAGCAGCCAAGATCAGGGGGCGGTTTCACCCCTCCACTTT
>TRBV6-5|.|TRBJ1-5|.
CASSETGENQPQHF
TGTGCCAGCAGCGAGACCGGGGAAAATCAGCCCCAGCATTTT
>TRBV15|TRBD2|TRBJ2-2|.
CATSRRAVGTSGGRNTGELFF
TGTGCCACCAGCAGGAGGGCTGTGGGGACTAGCGGGGGCCGGAACACCGGGGAGCTGTTTTTT
>TRBV6-5|.|TRBJ2-1|.
CASFQDLKYNEQFF
TGTGCCAGCTTTCAGGACTTGAAGTACAATGAGCAGTTCTTC
>TRBV5-1|.|TRBJ2-1|.
CASSPYGTYNEQFF
TGCGCCAGCAGCCCGTACGGGACCTACAATGAGCAGTTCTTC
>TRBV2|.|TRBJ1-3|once
CASRATGHSGNTIYF
TGTGCCAGCAGGGCCACAGGACACTCTGGAAACACCATATATTTT
>TRBV2|TRBD1|TRBJ2-1|.
CASSVTGVSDEQFF
TGTGCCAGCAGCGTCACAGGGGTCAGCGATGAGCAGTTCTTC
>TRBV5-1|.|TRBJ1-1|.
CASSLRQGTEAFF
TGCGCCAGCAGCTTGAGGCAGGGAACTGAAGCTTTCTTT
>TRBV19|.|TRBJ1-5|once
CASSILTTRGNQPQHF
TGTGCCAGTAGTATACTGACGACCAGGGGAAATCAGCCCCAGCATTTT
>TRBV19|.|TRBJ2-1|.
CASRTIARGTGNEQFF
TGTGCCAGTAGGACTATTGCAAGGGGGACCGGCAATGAGCAGTTCTTC
>TRBV11-3|.|TRBJ1-1|.
CASSLGGQGMTEAFF
TGTGCCAGCAGCTTAGGCGGGCAGGGGATGACTGAAGCTTTCTTT
>TRBV11-3|.|TRBJ1-1|many
CASSSTMTANTEAFF
TGTGCCAGCAGCTCTACTATGACAGCGAACACTGAAGCTTTCTTT
>TRBV25-1|.|TRBJ2-3|.
CASSELSTGGTDTQYF
TGTGCCAGCAGTGAATTGTCAACCGGTGGCACAGATACGCAGTATTTT
>TRBV5-6|.|TRBJ1-2|.
CASSLTRSHSMWGYTF
TGTGCCAGCAGCTTGACTCGCAGCCACAGTATGTGGGGCTACACCTTC
>TRBV24-1|.|TRBJ1-2|.
CATSRGGAYGYTF
TGTGCCACCAGCCGAGGGGGGGCCTATGGCTACACCTTC
>TRBV19|TRBD1|TRBJ2-5|.
CASSILGGMETQYF
TGTGCCAGTAGTATTTTAGGGGGCATGGAGACCCAGTACTTC
>TRBV11-2|TRBD2|TRBJ2-2|.
CASSHGASGGTGELFF
TGTGCCAGCAGCCACGGGGCCTCGGGAGGCACCGGGGAGCTGTTTTTT
>TRBV7-8|.|TRBJ1-1|few
CASSSERTEAFF
TGTGCCAGCAGCTCCGAACGGACAGAAGCTTTCTTT
>TRBV6-6|.|TRBJ1-1|.
CASNLPGTRGTEAFF
TGTGCCAGCAACCTCCCGGGGACTAGAGGGACTGAAGCTTTCTTT
>TRBV6-6|.|TRBJ1-3|.
CASTPDGAGGNTIYF
TGTGCCAGCACCCCCGATGGGGCCGGTGGAAACACCATATATTTT
>TRBV28|.|TRBJ1-1|.
CASSYHTNTEAFF
TGTGCCAGCAGTTACCACACCAACACTGAAGCTTTCTTT
>TRBV10-1|TRBD2|TRBJ2-1|.
CASSDRTSGVYNEQFF
TGCGCCAGCAGTGATAGGACTAGCGGGGTCTACAATGAGCAGTTCTTC
>TRBV7-8|.|TRBJ1-5|.
CASSPLGRGEGQPQHF
TGTGCCAGCAGCCCTTTGGGCAGGGGAGAGGGTCAGCCCCAGCATTTT
>TRBV30|TRBD1|TRBJ1-2|.
CAWERPDHRGFYGYTF
TGTGCCTGGGAGCGACCCGATCACAGGGGCTTCTATGGCTACACCTTC
>TRBV19|.|TRBJ1-6|.
CASSARREGSPLHF
TGTGCCAGTAGTGCCCGACGGGAGGGGTCACCCCTCCACTTT
>TRBV2|.|TRBJ1-3|.
CASKLTGQDGNTIYF
TGTGCCAGCAAGTTAACAGGGCAGGATGGAAACACCATATATTTT
>TRBV9|TRBD1|TRBJ2-2|.
CASSVGVLRDRGYAGELFF
TGTGCCAGCAGCGTAGGAGTGCTACGGGACAGGGGGTACGCCGGGGAGCTGTTTTTT
>TRBV6-5|TRBD1|TRBJ1-5|.
CASSTDRVGNQPQHF
TGTGCCAGCAGTACTGACAGGGTCGGCAATCAGCCCCAGCATTTT
>TRBV19|TRBD1|TRBJ1-2|few
CASSIRGQGAHYGYTF
TGTGCCAGTAGTATCCGAGGACAGGGGGCACACTATGGCTACACCTTC
>TRBV2|TRBD2|TRBJ2-3|.
CARTSGGTGDTQYF
TGTGCCAGGACTAGCGGGGGGACCGGAGATACGCAGTATTTT
>TRBV3-1/TRBV3-2|.|TRBJ2-1|.
CASRPERGEQFF
TGTGCCAGCCGACCCGAACGGGGTGAGCAGTTCTTC
>TRBV3-1/TRBV3-2|.|TRBJ2-5|.
CASSPGGLQETQYF
TGTGCCAGCAGCCCTGGCGGCCTTCAAGAGACCCAGTACTTC
>TRBV3-1/TRBV3-2|TRBD1|TRBJ1-2|many
CASSQGDSPFYGYTF
TGTGCCAGCAGCCAAGGGGACAGCCCGTTCTATGGCTACACCTTC
>TRBV2|.|TRBJ1-1|.
CASRSVGQYAEAFF
TGTGCCAGCAGATCGGTAGGACAATACGCTGAAGCTTTCTTT
>TRBV3-1/TRBV3-2|.|TRBJ1-3|once
CASSQDANSPSGNTIYF
TGTGCCAGCAGCCAAGATGCGAACAGTCCCTCTGGAAACACCATATATTTT
>TRBV2|.|TRBJ1-2|.
CASRQGRTAYGYTF
TGTGCCAGCAGACAGGGACGGACTGCCTATGGCTACACCTTC
>TRBV7-2|.|TRBJ1-3|.
CASSFSPSATIYF
TGTGCCAGCAGCTTTAGCCCATCGGCGACCATATATTTT
>TRBV19|TRBD1|TRBJ1-2|.
CASSIGAFGTGSEGDGYTF
TGTGCCAGTAGTATCGGCGCTTTCGGGACAGGGTCGGAGGGGGATGGCTACACCTTC
>TRBV19|TRBD1|TRBJ1-1|.
CASSPQGGQGDKAFF
TGTGCCAGTAGTCCCCAGGGAGGACAGGGGGACAAAGCTTTCTTT
>TRBV9|.|TRBJ2-2|.
CASSAARRRTVLNTGELFF
TGTGCCAGCAGCGCCGCCCGCCGGAGGACGGTCCTTAACACCGGGGAGCTGTTTTTT
>TRBV19|.|TRBJ2-3|.
CASGGPGGADTQYF
TGTGCCAGCGGGGGGCCGGGTGGGGCAGATACGCAGTATTTT
>TRBV18|.|TRBJ1-2|.
CASSPSSEVYGYTF
TGTGCCAGCTCACCCTCCAGTGAGGTCTATGGCTACACCTTC
>TRBV4-1|.|TRBJ2-3|.
CASSQGYAVTDTQYF
TGCGCCAGCAGCCAAGGGTACGCGGTCACAGATACGCAGTATTTT
>TRBV5-6|TRBD1|TRBJ1-5|.
CASSLGQGVSQPQHF
TGTGCCAGCAGCTTGGGACAGGGGGTTTCGCAGCCCCAGCATTTT